Below, 17 T cell receptor beta chains from the same sample are listed, as sequenced in a study of blood T cell repertoires in COVID-19. Measured with immunoSEQ multiplex PCR; TCRdb has only the in-frame clones, and not every one. In the table there are roughly 250,000 clones, approximately 86% of which are singletons. The sequenced material came from peripheral blood. The receptors stem from a woman of 80 years or more with active or convalescent COVID-19.

This clone was observed once. This sequence joins TRBV11-2 and TRBJ2-7; 8 bases align to TRBD1. Germline V lookup: CDR1 SGHAT, CDR2 FQNNGV. J lost 2 bases, V lost 5 bases, and 5 bases had no gene match. The CDR3 loop spans 14 amino acids. CDR3 nucleotides: TGTGCCAGCAGCCCGGGACAGGTAGCCTACGAGCAGTACTTC. Amino acids: CASSPGQVAYEQYF. Full variable domain (remainder filled in from reference TRBV11-2 and TRBJ2-7): EAGVAQSPRYKIIEKRQSVAFWCNPISGHATLYWYQQILGQGPKLLIQFQNNGVVDDSQLPKDRFSAERLKGVDSTLKIQPAKLEDSAVYLCASSPGQVAYEQYFGPGTRLTVT.

V usage is TRBV15 and J usage is TRBJ1-2; TRBD1 might be the D (6 bases). V dropped 0 bases and J dropped 8 bases, with 13 bases sitting between them. CDR3 size: 14 residues. The V gene's germline CDR1 is LNHNV and CDR2 YYDKDF (reference sequence). The CDR3 reads CATSRDRGGYGYTF. CDR3 coding DNA: TGTGCCACCAGCAGAGACAGGGGAGGGTACGGCTACACCTTC.

This clone was detected only once. The chain carries TRBV12-3 or TRBV12-4 and TRBJ1-5; no definite D call. With 3 bases removed from V and 13 bases from J, the gap between germline ends came to 16 bases. This CDR3 comprises 13 residues. The CDR3 sequence is CASSLRRRQSQHF. In nucleotides, the CDR3 is TGTGCCAGCAGTTTGCGTAGAAGACAATCACAGCATTTT.

This clone appeared a few times. The CDR3 is CASSVGDSYEQYF. For the CDR3, the DNA is TGTGCCAGCAGCGTGGGGGACAGTTACGAGCAGTACTTC. The rearrangement joins TRBV9 to TRBJ2-7, with 7 bases aligning to TRBD1. The CDR3 spans 13 residues. Per the germline V gene, CDR1 is SGDLS and CDR2 is YYNGEE. J lost 4 bases, V lost 2 bases, and 3 bases had no gene match.

The chain uses TRBV30 and TRBJ1-2; no firm D call. The germline V and J ends were trimmed by 2 bases and 5 bases, with 9 bases remaining between them. The germline CDR1 and CDR2 sequences are GTSNPN and SVGIG (reference sequence). The CDR3 sequence is 12 residues long. The DNA for the CDR3 is TGTGCCTGGAGTATCGGGTATTATGGCTACACCTTC. It encodes CAWSIGYYGYTF.

This clone was counted a few times. This sample also contains other DNA sequences that code for the same CDR3. V and J are TRBV28 and TRBJ1-2; unclear D gene. Trimming stripped 1 base from V and 5 bases from J, with 5 bases between. Germline values: CDR1 MDHEN, CDR2 SYDVKM. This CDR3 has 12 residues. The CDR3 nucleotides read TGTGCCAGCAGTTTATCGGGGTATGGCTACACCTTC. Translating gives CASSLSGYGYTF.

Concerning this clone itself: Other nucleotide sequences in the sample specify the same CDR3. The chain combines TRBV7-2 with TRBJ2-7; a weak D match, TRBD1 (5 bases). Germline assignment: CDR1 SGHTA and CDR2 FQGNSA. Trimming stripped 2 bases from V and 3 bases from J, with 5 bases between. CDR3 length: 12 residues. The CDR3 coding sequence is TGTGCCAGCAGCTTACAGGGCTACGAGCAGTACTTC. Its protein product is CASSLQGYEQYF.

DNA for the CDR3: TGTGCCTGGAGTGTAAAGGGACAGGACAATTCACCCCTCCACTTT. This translates into CAWSVKGQDNSPLHF. The chain couples TRBV30 to TRBJ1-6, with TRBD1 matching over 8 bases. The trim removed 0 bases at V and 7 bases at J, leaving 5 bases unmatched. Germline CDR1 GTSNPN, CDR2 SVGIG (reference sequence). This CDR3 spans 15 amino acids.

CDR3 protein: CASSLGPGSGNTIYF. As DNA, the CDR3 is TGCGCCAGCAGCTTGGGGCCAGGGTCTGGAAACACCATATATTTT. The gene calls are TRBV5-1 and TRBJ1-3; TRBD1 might be the D (5 bases). The germline V gene encodes CDR1 SGHRS and CDR2 YFSETQ. The V end was cut by 0 bases, the J end by 1 base, with 8 bases between. This CDR3 is built from 15 residues.

The chain joins TRBV29-1 to TRBJ2-7; weak D call: TRBD1 (5 bases). V was trimmed by 6 bases and J by 4 bases, leaving 16 bases between them. Germline values: CDR1 SQVTM, CDR2 ANQGSEA. The CDR3 runs to 13 residues. CDR3 sequence: CSVAGNEQYEQYF. The CDR3 DNA reads as TGCAGCGTGGCAGGGAACGAGCAGTACGAGCAGTACTTC.

The J gene is TRBJ2-1, the V gene TRBV24-1; TRBD1 aligns across 8 bases. This CDR3 comprises 15 residues. Germline CDR1 and CDR2: KGHDR and SFDVKD. V lost 5 bases to trimming and J lost 4 bases; unmatched junction nucleotides: 6. CDR3 region: CATSGSGQGYNEQFF. CDR3 sequence (DNA): TGTGCCACCAGTGGTTCTGGACAGGGATACAATGAGCAGTTCTTC.

The genes are TRBV28 and TRBJ2-7; D perhaps matches TRBD2 (6 bases). The CDR3 has 14 residues. Germline values: CDR1 MDHEN, CDR2 SYDVKM. With 5 bases removed from V and 3 bases from J, the gap between germline ends came to 14 bases. The CDR3 loop reads CASSSSRGGYEQYF. The CDR3 region has the DNA TGTGCCAGCAGTAGTTCCCGGGGAGGCTACGAGCAGTACTTC.

The sample holds one count of this clone. The chain links TRBV3-1 (or the pseudogene TRBV3-2) to TRBJ2-3; perhaps TRBD1 as D (5 bases). With 3 bases removed from V and 7 bases from J, the gap between germline ends came to 11 bases. Germline assignment: CDR1 LGHDT and CDR2 YNNKEL (reference sequence). The CDR3 covers 13 residues. CDR3 residues: CASSHRTTNTQYF. In nucleotides, the CDR3 is TGTGCCAGCAGCCATAGGACAACGAATACGCAGTATTTT.

Written as DNA, the CDR3 is TGTGCCAGCAGTTACTCGTCAGGGTGGGTCACTGAAGCTTTCTTT. Translated: CASSYSSGWVTEAFF. The gene calls are TRBV6-5 and TRBJ1-1, with TRBD1 as a possible D gene (5 bases). Per the germline V gene, CDR1 is MNHEY and CDR2 is SVGAGI. This CDR3 is built from 15 residues. The V end lost 0 bases, the J end lost 4 bases, and 12 bases lay between the germline ends.

This chain links TRBV5-1 with TRBJ1-1, with a possible D match to TRBD1 (5 bases). The ends were cut back, 7 bases at V and 0 bases at J, with 16 bases in the middle. Germline V lookup: CDR1 SGHRS, CDR2 YFSETQ. This CDR3 has 15 amino acids. The CDR3 nucleotides are TGCGCCAGCGGTCAGGGATCCCCCATGAACACTGAAGCTTTCTTT. This encodes CASGQGSPMNTEAFF.

The J gene is TRBJ2-7, the V gene TRBV28, with TRBD1 matching over 12 bases. CDR1 and CDR2 from the germline V gene are MDHEN and SYDVKM. Trimming removed 5 bases from V and 11 bases from J; junction bases left unmatched: 13. This CDR3 contains 15 residues. The CDR3 DNA is TGTGCCAGCAGTCCGGGCGGGACAGGGGGCGCGAAGAAGTACTTC. Translating it yields CASSPGGTGGAKKYF.

A single count supports this clone. The rearrangement links TRBV6-1 to TRBJ1-2, with 8 bases that match TRBD1. The CDR3 totals 16 residues. Germline CDR1 reads MNHNS; CDR2 reads SASEGT. The V segment lost 1 base and the J segment 5 bases; nucleotides outside the gene matches: 9. CDR3 amino acids: CASSEGRTGFEYGYTF. The CDR3 nucleotides are TGTGCCAGCAGTGAAGGGCGGACAGGGTTTGAGTATGGCTACACCTTC.